Sequencing of this TCR beta chain was carried out in a study of OX40 agonist ivuxolimab in advanced cancers. Turning to the overall study: Ivuxolimab was an agonistic, fully human IgG2 monoclonal antibody directed against OX40 (CD134), a costimulatory receptor. Intravenous ivuxolimab was administered to patients every 2 weeks at six dose levels: 0.01, 0.1, 0.3, 1.5, 3 and 10 mg/kg. Of the approximately 50 dose-escalation patients, hepatocellular carcinoma was present in some 19, melanoma in approximately 15, renal cell carcinoma in 9 and head and neck cancer in 9. The dose-escalation cohort was about 83% male with a mean age of about 60 years, ranging from roughly 20 to 80. Patients were allowed to have had prior anti-PD-1, anti-PD-L1 or anti-CTLA-4 therapy, and approximately 37% of the dose-escalation patients had been treated with checkpoint inhibitors. Three dose-escalation patients achieved partial responses, one with hepatocellular carcinoma and two with cutaneous melanoma. Peripheral TCRbeta sequencing aimed to test whether ivuxolimab altered TCR sequence diversity and caused clonal T-cell expansion. The paper reports the monotherapy dose-escalation portion (N ≈ 50 patients) of the phase I ivuxolimab trial.

Paper-wide results and their limitations: At doses from 0.1 to 3.0 mg/kg, clonal expansion was seen in both CD4+ and CD8+ blood T cells between baseline and week 6. The antigen specificity of the peripheral T cells that underwent clonal expansion was not determined. Low levels of normalized T-cell clonal expansion were also shown by some nonresponding patients. In the 0.1-3.0 mg/kg groups, partial responders had among the lowest normalized peripheral clonal expansion, particularly in CD8+ T cells. After ivuxolimab, more expanded clones were found on average in CD8+ T cells than in CD4+ T cells.

For this clone: What this receptor recognizes is not known. No clone much larger than this one lies a single base away; base qualities are absent.

Genomic DNA was extracted from sorted cells for sequencing of the TCRbeta CDR3 region. The immunoSEQ Assay was used for sequencing of TCRbeta CDR3 regions. TCRdb re-hosts the immuneACCESS table, in-frame sequences only. Its copies lack some clones; in the studies checked, an unresolved V gene accounts for under half of them, and the cause for the rest is not known. Here the sample has 50,000 to 75,000 clones; roughly 90% occur a single time. Approximately 0.62% of the sample rests with the top ten. Patients with a history of autoimmune disease or receiving systemic immunosuppression were excluded from the trial. Peripheral blood for TCR sequencing was collected from all dose cohorts at baseline, on cycle 4 day 1, and on cycle 7 day 1. The samples were taken from a phase I, first-in-human, multicenter, open-label dose-escalation trial of ivuxolimab. Adults with locally advanced or metastatic melanoma, renal cell carcinoma, hepatocellular carcinoma or head and neck squamous cell carcinoma were enrolled in the trial. CD4+ and CD8+ T cells were sorted separately from peripheral blood before TCR sequencing.

The TCR originated in an adult with an advanced solid tumor such as melanoma, head and neck, liver or kidney cancer. The sequencing here drew on CD4+ or CD8+ T cells sorted from blood, taken in a trial of the OX40 agonist ivuxolimab.

The CDR3: CAWTEGATYNEQFF. In nucleotides, the sequence is TGTGCCTGGACCGAGGGAGCCACGTACAATGAGCAGTTCTTC. The chain is encoded by TRBV30 joined to TRBJ2-1; TRBD2 is a weak D gene call, 5 bases matching. CDR1 GTSNPN and CDR2 SVGIG were looked up in the germline V gene (reference sequence). V loses 4 bases of germline sequence and J loses 4 bases, and the interval between the two ends is 14 bases. Taken from cysteine to phenylalanine, the CDR3 has 14 residues. The read is trimmed to its CDR3 DNA, 42 bases read in frame from base 1.